Included here is one T cell receptor (beta chain) sequence, with context. As yet, its antigen is unknown. Nobody among the patients had been given any treatment before thyroid surgery. The data stem from a study of metastatic and nonmetastatic thyroid tumors. Background on the study: Malignant thyroid and benign thyroid patients provided blood and tumor or nodule tissue whose repertoires were compared.

Study results and limitations: Within blood and tumor, benign nodules reportedly had significantly lower TCR beta diversity than malignant thyroid tumors did.

This CDR3 spans 14 amino acids. Germline lookup yields CDR1 KGHSH and CDR2 LQKENI. V lost 8 bases, J lost 0 bases, and 3 bases stayed unmatched. TCRdb ran MiXCR on the PCR reads. In the table there are tens of thousands of clones, 20% to 30% of which are singletons. Material: blood. The chain uses TRBV18 and TRBJ1-3; TRBD1 agrees at 8 bases. The sequence was collected from a female donor with papillary thyroid cancer or a benign thyroid nodule (not recorded which). Some clones in this sample may be carry-over from other donors' samples. DNA of the CDR3: TGTGCCAGCGCCGGACAGGGCTCTGGAAACACCATATATTTT. Translated, it gives CASAGQGSGNTIYF. The full variable domain, rest sourced from reference TRBV18 and TRBJ1-3, is NAGVMQNPRHLVRRRGQEARLRCSPMKGHSHVYWYRQLPEEGLKFMVYLQKENIIDESGMPKERFSAEFPKEGPSILRIQQVVRGDSAAYFCASAGQGSGNTIYFGEGSWLTVV.